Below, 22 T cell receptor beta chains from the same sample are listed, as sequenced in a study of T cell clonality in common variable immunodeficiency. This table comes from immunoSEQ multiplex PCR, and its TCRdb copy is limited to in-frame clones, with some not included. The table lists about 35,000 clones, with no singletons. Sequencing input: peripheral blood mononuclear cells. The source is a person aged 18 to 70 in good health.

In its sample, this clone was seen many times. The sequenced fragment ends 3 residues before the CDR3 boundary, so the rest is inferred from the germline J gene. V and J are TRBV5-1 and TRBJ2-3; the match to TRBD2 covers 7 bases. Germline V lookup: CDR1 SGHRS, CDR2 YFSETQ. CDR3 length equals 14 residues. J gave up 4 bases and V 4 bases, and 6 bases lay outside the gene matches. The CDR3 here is CASSGAGTADTQYF. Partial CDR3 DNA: TGCGCCAGCAGCGGAGCGGGAACAGCAGATACG.

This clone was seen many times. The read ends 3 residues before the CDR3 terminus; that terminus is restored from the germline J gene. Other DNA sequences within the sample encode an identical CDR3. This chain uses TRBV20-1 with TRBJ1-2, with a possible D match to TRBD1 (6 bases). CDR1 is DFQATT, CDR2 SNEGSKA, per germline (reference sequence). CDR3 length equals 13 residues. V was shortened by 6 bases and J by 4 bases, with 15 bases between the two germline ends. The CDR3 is CSAPRGSSYGYTF. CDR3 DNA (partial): TGCAGTGCCCCGAGGGGGTCTTCCTATGGC.

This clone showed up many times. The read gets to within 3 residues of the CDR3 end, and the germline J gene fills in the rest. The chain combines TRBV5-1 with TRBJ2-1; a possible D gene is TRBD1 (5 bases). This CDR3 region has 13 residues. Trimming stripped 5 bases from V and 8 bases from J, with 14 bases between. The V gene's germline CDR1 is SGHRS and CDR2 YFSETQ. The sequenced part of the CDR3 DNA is TGCGCCAGCAGGGCAGGGCCATGGGATGAG. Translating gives CASRAGPWDE. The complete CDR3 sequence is CASRAGPWDEQFF.

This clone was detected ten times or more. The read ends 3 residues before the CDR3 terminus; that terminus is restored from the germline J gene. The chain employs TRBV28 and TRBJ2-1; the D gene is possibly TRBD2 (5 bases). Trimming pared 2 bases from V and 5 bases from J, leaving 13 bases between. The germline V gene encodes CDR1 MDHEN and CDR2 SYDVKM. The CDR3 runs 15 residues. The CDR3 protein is CASSLKPSQNNEQFF. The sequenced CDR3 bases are TGTGCCAGCAGTTTAAAGCCTAGCCAAAACAATGAG.

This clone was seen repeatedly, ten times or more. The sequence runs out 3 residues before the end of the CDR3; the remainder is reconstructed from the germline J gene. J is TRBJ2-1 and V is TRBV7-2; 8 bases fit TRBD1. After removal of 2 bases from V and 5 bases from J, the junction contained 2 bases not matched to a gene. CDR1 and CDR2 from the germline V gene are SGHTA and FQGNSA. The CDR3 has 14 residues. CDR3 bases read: TGTGCCAGCAGCTTAAGACAGGGGAACAATGAG. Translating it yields CASSLRQGNNE. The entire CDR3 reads CASSLRQGNNEQFF.

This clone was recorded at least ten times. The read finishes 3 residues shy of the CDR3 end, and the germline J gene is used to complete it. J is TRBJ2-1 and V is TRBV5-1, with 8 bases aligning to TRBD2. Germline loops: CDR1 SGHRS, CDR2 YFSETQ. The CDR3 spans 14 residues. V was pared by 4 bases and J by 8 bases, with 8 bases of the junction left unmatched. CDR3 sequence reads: CASSPAGVDHEQFF. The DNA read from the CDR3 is TGCGCCAGCAGCCCAGCGGGAGTTGACCATGAG.

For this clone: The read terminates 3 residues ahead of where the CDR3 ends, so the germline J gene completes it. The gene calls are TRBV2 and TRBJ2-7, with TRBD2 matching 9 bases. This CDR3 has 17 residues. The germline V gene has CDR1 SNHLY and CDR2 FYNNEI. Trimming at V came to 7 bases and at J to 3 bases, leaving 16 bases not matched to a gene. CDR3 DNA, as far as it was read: TGTGCCAGCAACATGGTAGCGGGAGTTATGGGGAGCTACGAG. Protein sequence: CASNMVAGVMGSYE. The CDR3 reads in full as CASNMVAGVMGSYEQYF.

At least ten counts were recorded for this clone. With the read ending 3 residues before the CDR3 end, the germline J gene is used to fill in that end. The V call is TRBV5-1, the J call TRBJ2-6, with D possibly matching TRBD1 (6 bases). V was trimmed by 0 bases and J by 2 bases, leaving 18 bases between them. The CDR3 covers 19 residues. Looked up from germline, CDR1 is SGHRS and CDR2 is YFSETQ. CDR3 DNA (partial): TGCGCCAGCAGCTTGGAGGGTCAGGGGTTTTTAACTGGGGCCAACGTC. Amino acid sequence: CASSLEGQGFLTGANV. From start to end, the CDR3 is CASSLEGQGFLTGANVLTF.

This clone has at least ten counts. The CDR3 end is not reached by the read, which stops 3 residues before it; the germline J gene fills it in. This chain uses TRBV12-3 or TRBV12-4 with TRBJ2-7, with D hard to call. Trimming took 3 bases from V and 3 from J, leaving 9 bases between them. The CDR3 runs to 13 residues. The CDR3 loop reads CASSFPPGYEQYF. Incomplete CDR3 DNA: TGTGCCAGCAGTTTTCCTCCAGGCTACGAG.

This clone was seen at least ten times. The CDR3 DNA, read in part, is TGTGCCAGTAGTATAATGGGACAGGGCTACAATGAG. Its translation is CASSIMGQGYNE. The complete CDR3 reads CASSIMGQGYNEQFF. The chain uses TRBV19 and TRBJ2-1; 9 bases fit TRBD1. Read sequence stops 3 residues before the CDR3 end, and the germline J gene provides the missing end. Germline CDR1 and CDR2: LNHDA and SQIVND (reference sequence). The J segment lost 3 bases and the V segment lost 2 bases, leaving 2 bases of the junction unmatched. The CDR3 sequence is 15 residues long.

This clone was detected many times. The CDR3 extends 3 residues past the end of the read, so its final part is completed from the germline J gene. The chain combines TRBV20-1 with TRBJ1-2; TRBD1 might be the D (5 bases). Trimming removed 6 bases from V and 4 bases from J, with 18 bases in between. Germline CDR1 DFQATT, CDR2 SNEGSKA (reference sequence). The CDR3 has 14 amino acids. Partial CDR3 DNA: TGCAGTGCCAGCGTCCCCCTGGGGGGCTATGGC. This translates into CSASVPLGGYG. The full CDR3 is CSASVPLGGYGYTF.

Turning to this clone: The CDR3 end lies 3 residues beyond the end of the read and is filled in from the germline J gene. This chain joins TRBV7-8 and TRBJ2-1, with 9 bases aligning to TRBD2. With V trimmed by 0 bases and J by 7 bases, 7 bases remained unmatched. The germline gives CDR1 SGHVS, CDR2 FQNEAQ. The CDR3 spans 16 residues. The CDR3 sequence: CASSLATSGFANEQFF. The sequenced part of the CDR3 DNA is TGTGCCAGCAGCTTAGCAACTAGCGGGTTTGCGAATGAG.

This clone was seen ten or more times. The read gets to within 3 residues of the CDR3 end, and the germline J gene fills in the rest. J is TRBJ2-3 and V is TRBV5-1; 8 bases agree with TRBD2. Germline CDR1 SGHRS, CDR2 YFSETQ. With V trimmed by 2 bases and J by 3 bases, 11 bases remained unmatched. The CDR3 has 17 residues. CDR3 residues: CASSLLAGTRFTDTQYF. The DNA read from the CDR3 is TGCGCCAGCAGCTTACTCGCCGGGACTAGGTTTACAGATACG.

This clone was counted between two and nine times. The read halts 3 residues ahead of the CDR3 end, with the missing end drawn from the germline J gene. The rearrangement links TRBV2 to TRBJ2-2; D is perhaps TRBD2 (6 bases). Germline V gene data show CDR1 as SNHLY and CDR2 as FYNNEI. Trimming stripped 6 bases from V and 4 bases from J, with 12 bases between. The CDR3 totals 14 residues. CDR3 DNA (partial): TGTGCCAGCAGAGGAGCGGGTTTCACCGGGGAG. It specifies CASRGAGFTGE. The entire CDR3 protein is CASRGAGFTGELFF.

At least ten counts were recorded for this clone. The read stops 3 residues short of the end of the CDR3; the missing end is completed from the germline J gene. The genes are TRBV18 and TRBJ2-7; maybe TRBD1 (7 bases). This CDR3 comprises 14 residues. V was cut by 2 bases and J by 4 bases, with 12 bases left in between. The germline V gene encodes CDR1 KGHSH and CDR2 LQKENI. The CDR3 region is CASSPKGAGYEQYF. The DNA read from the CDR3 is TGTGCCAGCTCACCAAAGGGGGCGGGGTACGAG. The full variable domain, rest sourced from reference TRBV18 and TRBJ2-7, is NAGVMQNPRHLVRRRGQEARLRCSPMKGHSHVYWYRQLPEEGLKFMVYLQKENIIDESGMPKERFSAEFPKEGPSILRIQQVVRGDSAAYFCASSPKGAGYEQYFGPGTRLTVT.

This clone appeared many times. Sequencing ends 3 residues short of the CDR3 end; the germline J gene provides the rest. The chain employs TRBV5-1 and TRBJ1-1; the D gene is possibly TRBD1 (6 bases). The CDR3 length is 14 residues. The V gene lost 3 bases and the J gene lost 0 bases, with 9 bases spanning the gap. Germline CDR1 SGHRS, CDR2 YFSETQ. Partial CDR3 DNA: TGCGCCAGCAGCTCAACAGGGCTGAACACTGAA. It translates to CASSSTGLNTE. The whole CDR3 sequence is CASSSTGLNTEAFF. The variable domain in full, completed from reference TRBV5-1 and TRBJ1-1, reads KAGVTQTPRYLIKTRGQQVTLSCSPISGHRSVSWYQQTPGQGLQFLFEYFSETQRNKGNFPGRFSGRQFSNSRSEMNVSTLELGDSALYLCASSSTGLNTEAFFGQGTRLTVV.

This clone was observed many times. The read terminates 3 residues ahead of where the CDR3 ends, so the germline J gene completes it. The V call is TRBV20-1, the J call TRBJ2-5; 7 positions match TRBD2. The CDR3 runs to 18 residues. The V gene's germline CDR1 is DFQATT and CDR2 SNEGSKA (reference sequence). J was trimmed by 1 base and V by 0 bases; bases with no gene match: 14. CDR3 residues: CSARDSRLAERVQETQYF. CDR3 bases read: TGCAGTGCTAGAGATTCCCGGCTAGCGGAGAGGGTCCAAGAGACC.

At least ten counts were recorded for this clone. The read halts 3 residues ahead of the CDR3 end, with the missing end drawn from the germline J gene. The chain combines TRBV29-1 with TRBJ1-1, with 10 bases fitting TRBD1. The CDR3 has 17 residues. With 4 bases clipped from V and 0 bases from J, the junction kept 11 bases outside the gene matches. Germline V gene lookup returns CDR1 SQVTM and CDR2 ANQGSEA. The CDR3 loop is CSVGLPTGGRMNTEAFF. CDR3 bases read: TGCAGCGTTGGTCTCCCGACAGGGGGCCGTATGAACACTGAA.

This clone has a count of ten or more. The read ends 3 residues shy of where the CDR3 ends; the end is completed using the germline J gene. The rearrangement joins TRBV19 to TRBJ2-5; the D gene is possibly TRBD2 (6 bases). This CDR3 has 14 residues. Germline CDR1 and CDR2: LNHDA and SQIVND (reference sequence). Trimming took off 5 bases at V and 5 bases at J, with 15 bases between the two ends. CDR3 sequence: CASSGGLVQETQYF. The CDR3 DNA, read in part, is TGTGCCAGTAGTGGGGGACTCGTCCAGGAGACC.

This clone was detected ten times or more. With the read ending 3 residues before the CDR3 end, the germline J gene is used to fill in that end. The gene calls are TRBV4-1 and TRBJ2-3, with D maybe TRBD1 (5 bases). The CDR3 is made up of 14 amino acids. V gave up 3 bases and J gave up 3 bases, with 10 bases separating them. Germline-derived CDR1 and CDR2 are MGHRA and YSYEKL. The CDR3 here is CASSHGRVTDTQYF. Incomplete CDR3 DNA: TGCGCCAGCAGCCATGGCAGGGTAACAGATACG.

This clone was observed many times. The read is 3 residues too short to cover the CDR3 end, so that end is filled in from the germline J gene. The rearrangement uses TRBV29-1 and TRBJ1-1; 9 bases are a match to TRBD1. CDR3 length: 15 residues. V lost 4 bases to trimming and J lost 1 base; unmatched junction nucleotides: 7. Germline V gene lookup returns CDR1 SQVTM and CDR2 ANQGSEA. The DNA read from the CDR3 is TGCAGCGTTGGAAAGGGGACAGGGAGGAACACTGAA. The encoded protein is CSVGKGTGRNTE. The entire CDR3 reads CSVGKGTGRNTEAFF.

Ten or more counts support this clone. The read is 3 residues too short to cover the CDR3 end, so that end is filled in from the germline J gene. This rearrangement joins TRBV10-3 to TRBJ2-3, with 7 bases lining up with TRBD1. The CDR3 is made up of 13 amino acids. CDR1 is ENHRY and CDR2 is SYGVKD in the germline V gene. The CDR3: CAISLDREETQYF. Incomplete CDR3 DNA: TGTGCCATCAGCCTAGACAGGGAAGAGACG.